The 4 T cell receptor beta chains presented below share a single source sample, sequenced in a study of OX40 agonist ivuxolimab in advanced cancers. The library was prepared using the immunoSEQ multiplex PCR assay. TCRdb's version of the immuneACCESS table is confined to in-frame rearrangements and falls short of the full clone set. An unresolved V gene accounts for under half of the shortfall where checked; the remainder is of unknown origin. The sample table contains about 13,000 clones; only one count was recorded for around 76% of them. Of the sample, about 34% is held by the ten largest clones. The sample here was CD4+ or CD8+ T cells sorted from blood, taken in a trial of the OX40 agonist ivuxolimab. The source of these receptors is an adult with an advanced solid tumor such as melanoma, head and neck, liver or kidney cancer.

This chain uses TRBV11-2 with TRBJ1-2, with unresolved D. Trimming took 3 bases from V and 4 from J, leaving 6 bases between them. The CDR3 spans 12 residues. Germline values: CDR1 SGHAT, CDR2 FQNNGV. CDR3 nucleotide sequence: TGTGCCAGCAGCTTCGGGAGCTATGGCTACACCTTC. As protein: CASSFGSYGYTF.

This clone has ten or more counts. The chain carries TRBV2 and TRBJ2-1, with TRBD2 matching 8 bases. The CDR3 loop spans 16 amino acids. J lost 0 bases, V lost 6 bases, and 7 bases had no gene match. Germline V CDR1 and CDR2: SNHLY, FYNNEI. The CDR3 loop reads CASSPKRESSYNEQFF. In nucleotides, the CDR3 is TGTGCCAGCAGCCCAAAGCGGGAGAGCTCCTACAATGAGCAGTTCTTC. The entire variable domain, with the rest obtained from reference TRBV2 and TRBJ2-1, is as follows: EPEVTQTPSHQVTQMGQEVILRCVPISNHLYFYWYRQILGQKVEFLVSFYNNEISEKSEIFDDQFSVERPDGSNFTLKIRSTKLEDSAMYFCASSPKRESSYNEQFFGPGTRLTVL.

The chain employs TRBV4-3 and TRBJ1-2, with 7 nucleotides matching TRBD1. J lost 1 base, V lost 5 bases, and 7 bases had no gene match. Germline CDR1 reads LGHNA; CDR2 reads YSLEER. The CDR3 covers 15 residues. The chain's CDR3 is CASSEGQVINYGYTF. The DNA for the CDR3 is TGCGCCAGCAGCGAAGGACAGGTGATTAACTATGGCTACACCTTC.

The rearrangement joins TRBV19 to TRBJ2-3, with 7 bases matching TRBD1. The V segment lost 4 bases and the J segment 5 bases; nucleotides outside the gene matches: 12. CDR1 LNHDA and CDR2 SQIVND come from the germline V gene (reference sequence). This CDR3 spans 16 amino acids. The CDR3 sequence: CASSTVTRGPEDTQYF. The CDR3 DNA follows: TGTGCCAGTAGTACAGTAACGAGGGGGCCAGAAGATACGCAGTATTTT.